This record looks at one T cell receptor beta chain sequence and its context. No antigen is known for it. The entry originates in a study of T cell responses to AZD1222 COVID-19 vaccine. General study points: At 160-218 and 743-854, vaccine-associated CD4 TCRs were dominant, and they spanned spike.

The CDR3 runs to 16 residues. The data were produced by immunoSEQ multiplex PCR, yet TCRdb's version contains in-frame clones alone and is incomplete. The top ten hold roughly 6% of the sample, which has tens of thousands of clones, 75% to 95% seen once. The sequence derives from an adult who received the MenACWY meningococcal vaccine as a control. Sequenced material: peripheral blood, taken 28 days after the second dose of the MenACWY control vaccine. The rearrangement links TRBV21-1 to TRBJ2-1; the table's D call, TRBD2, has no DNA check behind it. TRBV21-1 counts as a pseudogene. The CDR3 region is CASTKGGLGRNNEQFF. In nucleotides, the CDR3 is TGTGCCAGCACAAAAGGCGGACTGGGTAGAAACAATGAGCAGTTCTTC.